Listed below are T cell receptor beta chains from one sample, sequenced in a study of Ad26.COV2.S vaccination and SARS-CoV-2 variants. Produced via immunoSEQ multiplex PCR; TCRdb's table is partial and in-frame only. The sample lists about 350,000 clones, roughly 81% seen once, with 2.5% to 3.5% in the top ten. This material consisted of peripheral blood, taken in a trial of Ad26.COV2.S vaccine versus placebo. These receptor sequences come from a person aged 18 to 65 who received the Ad26.COV2.S COVID-19 vaccine or a placebo. Both conserved end residues are part of each CDR3. D genes are given only for firm matches. Clone size is stated in some rows and not others, as once, few, many or a class when expanded.

size: .; V: TRBV13; D: .; J: TRBJ2-1; length: 17; DNA: TGTGCCAGCAGCTTATCGGGCGGGAACCATCAAGGTAATGAGCAGTTCTTC; CDR3: CASSLSGGNHQGNEQFF
size: .; V: TRBV5-6; D: .; J: TRBJ2-7; length: 16; DNA: TGTGCCAGCAGCCCCCTATCCCCGGGGCCTTCCTACGAGCAGTACTTC; CDR3: CASSPLSPGPSYEQYF
size: .; V: TRBV30; D: .; J: TRBJ2-5; length: 13; DNA: TGTGCCTGGAGTTCCCTGGGGGGAGAGACCCAGTACTTC; CDR3: CAWSSLGGETQYF
size: .; V: TRBV24-1; D: TRBD1; J: TRBJ2-3; length: 14; DNA: TGTGCCACTCGCGGAGGACAGGGGACCGATACGCAGTATTTT; CDR3: CATRGGQGTDTQYF
size: once; V: TRBV4-3; D: .; J: TRBJ1-3; length: 15; DNA: TGCGCCAGCAGCCAAGATCGGGCAGCTGGAAACACCATATATTTT; CDR3: CASSQDRAAGNTIYF
size: .; V: TRBV28; D: TRBD1; J: TRBJ2-2; length: 18; DNA: TGTGCCAGCAGCGTACTGGACAGGGTGGTTACGAACACCGGGGAGCTGTTTTTT; CDR3: CASSVLDRVVTNTGELFF
size: many; V: TRBV6-2/TRBV6-3; D: .; J: TRBJ2-1; length: 15; DNA: TGTGCCAGCAGTTACTGGTATTACTCCTACAATGAGCAGTTCTTC; CDR3: CASSYWYYSYNEQFF
size: .; V: TRBV10-3; D: .; J: TRBJ2-1; length: 13; DNA: TGTGCCACCGCTGACAGTTCCTACAATGAGCAGTTCTTC; CDR3: CATADSSYNEQFF
size: .; V: TRBV7-2; D: .; J: TRBJ2-7; length: 14; DNA: TGTGCCAGCAGCTTCCGGGACGGGGCCTACGAGCAGTACTTC; CDR3: CASSFRDGAYEQYF
size: .; V: TRBV7-9; D: .; J: TRBJ2-7; length: 13; DNA: TGTGCCAGCAGCCCGACTGTAATTTACGAGCAGTACTTC; CDR3: CASSPTVIYEQYF
size: .; V: TRBV11-2; D: TRBD1; J: TRBJ2-2; length: 16; DNA: TGTGCCAGCAGCTTACGGGACAGGGTGTTTGCCGGGGAGCTGTTTTTT; CDR3: CASSLRDRVFAGELFF
size: .; V: TRBV9; D: TRBD1; J: TRBJ1-2; length: 15; DNA: TGTGCCAGCAGCGTAGAGGAGGGGGCGAGATATGGCTACACCTTC; CDR3: CASSVEEGARYGYTF
size: .; V: TRBV9; D: .; J: TRBJ2-7; length: 16; DNA: TGTGCCAGCAGCGTAGGTGCAGGCCAAGACTCCTACGAGCAGTACTTC; CDR3: CASSVGAGQDSYEQYF
size: .; V: TRBV7-9; D: .; J: TRBJ2-3; length: 13; DNA: TGTGCCAGCAGACCGAAGTTGGGAGATACGCAGTATTTT; CDR3: CASRPKLGDTQYF
size: .; V: TRBV18; D: TRBD2; J: TRBJ2-1; length: 16; DNA: TGTGCCAGCTCAACTGGGACTCGCGGGGGGGCCGGGGAGCAGTTCTTC; CDR3: CASSTGTRGGAGEQFF
size: .; V: TRBV5-4; D: TRBD2; J: TRBJ2-3; length: 15; DNA: TGTGCCAGCACCTCACTAGCGGGAGAGATAGATACGCAGTATTTT; CDR3: CASTSLAGEIDTQYF
size: .; V: TRBV9; D: .; J: TRBJ1-2; length: 17; DNA: TGTGCCAGCAGCGTAGACGTTCTTTACTACGATGGGGGTGGCTACACCTTC; CDR3: CASSVDVLYYDGGGYTF
size: .; V: TRBV2; D: .; J: TRBJ2-7; length: 11; DNA: TGTGCCAGCAGTCGGGGCTACGAGCAGTACTTC; CDR3: CASSRGYEQYF
size: .; V: TRBV7-9; D: .; J: TRBJ1-2; length: 16; DNA: TGTGCCAGCAGCTTAGGGTTGGGGAGGGCGCGCTATGGCTACACCTTC; CDR3: CASSLGLGRARYGYTF
size: .; V: TRBV6-5; D: TRBD2; J: TRBJ2-1; length: 15; DNA: TGTGCCAGCAGCCGCGGGACTAAAATAAACAATGAGCAGTTCTTC; CDR3: CASSRGTKINNEQFF
size: .; V: TRBV11-2; D: TRBD2; J: TRBJ2-2; length: 16; DNA: TGTGCCAGCAGCTTAGTCCCTAGCGGGAGTTCCGGGGAGCTGTTTTTT; CDR3: CASSLVPSGSSGELFF
size: few; V: TRBV3-1/TRBV3-2; D: TRBD1; J: TRBJ1-2; length: 15; DNA: TGTGCCAGCAGCCAAGAGGGTAGGGGGCCGGGTGGCTACACCTTC; CDR3: CASSQEGRGPGGYTF
size: .; V: TRBV4-3; D: TRBD1; J: TRBJ2-3; length: 16; DNA: TGCGCCAGCAGCCTCGGGGACAGGGGAGGGTTAGATACGCAGTATTTT; CDR3: CASSLGDRGGLDTQYF
size: once; V: TRBV19; D: .; J: TRBJ2-7; length: 17; DNA: TGTGCCAGTAGTTTGGCCAAGGACAGTCTGGGGAGCAACGAGCAGTACTTC; CDR3: CASSLAKDSLGSNEQYF
size: .; V: TRBV5-1; D: TRBD2; J: TRBJ2-1; length: 16; DNA: TGCGCCAGCAGCTTGGGGTCTAGCGGGACTAACAATGAGCAGTTCTTC; CDR3: CASSLGSSGTNNEQFF
size: .; V: TRBV5-1; D: .; J: TRBJ2-2; length: 14; DNA: TGCGCCAGCACCGGGCAGGGGAACACCGGGGAGCTGTTTTTT; CDR3: CASTGQGNTGELFF
size: .; V: TRBV4-3; D: TRBD1; J: TRBJ2-7; length: 14; DNA: TGCGCCAGCAGCCAAGAACAGGGGATGGGGGAGCAGTACTTC; CDR3: CASSQEQGMGEQYF
size: .; V: TRBV7-9; D: .; J: TRBJ1-1; length: 15; DNA: TGTGCCAGCAGCTTAGCGGGGACCCCGAACACTGAAGCTTTCTTT; CDR3: CASSLAGTPNTEAFF
size: .; V: TRBV19; D: TRBD1; J: TRBJ2-3; length: 14; DNA: TGTGCCAGTAGGGTCGACAGGGCCACAGATACGCAGTATTTT; CDR3: CASRVDRATDTQYF
size: .; V: TRBV25-1; D: .; J: TRBJ1-1; length: 16; DNA: TGTGCCAGCAGTGCCCTGGGGTACAGCGTGAACACTGAAGCTTTCTTT; CDR3: CASSALGYSVNTEAFF
size: .; V: TRBV10-3; D: .; J: TRBJ2-1; length: 13; DNA: TGTGCCATCACCCGGGCGACCTACAATGAGCAGTTCTTC; CDR3: CAITRATYNEQFF
size: .; V: TRBV6-7; D: .; J: TRBJ1-2; length: 16; DNA: TGTGCCAGCAGTTACTGGCAGGTTACGTGCGGCTATGGCTACACCTTC; CDR3: CASSYWQVTCGYGYTF
size: .; V: TRBV29-1; D: .; J: TRBJ1-1; length: 13; DNA: TGCAGCGTTGGGACGGGAATGAACACTGAAGCTTTCTTT; CDR3: CSVGTGMNTEAFF
size: .; V: TRBV5-1; D: TRBD1; J: TRBJ2-5; length: 15; DNA: TGCGCCAGCAGCTTGGGGGACAGGGACGAAGAGACCCAGTACTTC; CDR3: CASSLGDRDEETQYF
size: few; V: TRBV4-1; D: .; J: TRBJ2-7; length: 14; DNA: TGCGCCAGCAGCCAACCCGGGAACTCCTACGAGCAGTACTTC; CDR3: CASSQPGNSYEQYF
size: .; V: TRBV6-5; D: .; J: TRBJ2-7; length: 15; DNA: TGTGCCAGCAGTTACTCGACTTGGGCTGGCTACGAGCAGTACTTC; CDR3: CASSYSTWAGYEQYF
size: .; V: TRBV5-1; D: TRBD2; J: TRBJ2-3; length: 15; DNA: TGCGCCAGCAGTCCTGGACTAGCCGGCACAGATACGCAGTATTTT; CDR3: CASSPGLAGTDTQYF
size: once; V: TRBV28; D: .; J: TRBJ1-2; length: 16; DNA: TGTGCCAGCAGTCTGGGCCCAGGGAACGAGGTATATGGCTACACCTTC; CDR3: CASSLGPGNEVYGYTF
size: .; V: TRBV30; D: .; J: TRBJ2-7; length: 13; DNA: TGTGCCTGGAGTGTAGCAGTCGGCTACGAGCAGTACTTC; CDR3: CAWSVAVGYEQYF
size: .; V: TRBV7-2; D: .; J: TRBJ2-7; length: 16; DNA: TGTGCCAGCAGCCCGGGACGGCTTAGTGGTTCCTACGAGCAGTACTTC; CDR3: CASSPGRLSGSYEQYF
size: .; V: TRBV5-3; D: .; J: TRBJ1-1; length: 15; DNA: TGTGCCAGAAGCGCCACCCGAGGAGCTAGTACTGAAGCTTTCTTT; CDR3: CARSATRGASTEAFF
size: .; V: TRBV19; D: .; J: TRBJ2-1; length: 14; DNA: TGTGCCAGTACGGATCTGGGAGGTAACAATGAGCAGTTCTTC; CDR3: CASTDLGGNNEQFF
size: .; V: TRBV7-2; D: TRBD1; J: TRBJ1-5; length: 14; DNA: TGTGCCAGCAGCTTGCAGGGGGCCGGTGAGCCCCAGCATTTT; CDR3: CASSLQGAGEPQHF
size: .; V: TRBV24-1; D: TRBD1; J: TRBJ2-5; length: 12; DNA: TGTGCCACCAGTGGACAGGGCGAGACCCAGTACTTC; CDR3: CATSGQGETQYF
size: .; V: TRBV19; D: .; J: TRBJ1-6; length: 14; DNA: TGTGCCAGTAGTCTAACAGGGTATGATTCACCCCTCCACTTT; CDR3: CASSLTGYDSPLHF
size: once; V: TRBV19; D: TRBD1; J: TRBJ1-5; length: 14; DNA: TGTGCCAGTGGGGCGGACAGGGCGAATCAGCCCCAGCATTTT; CDR3: CASGADRANQPQHF
size: once; V: TRBV10-3; D: .; J: TRBJ2-7; length: 12; DNA: TGTGCCATCTCCGGGACACACTACGAGCAGTACTTC; CDR3: CAISGTHYEQYF
size: .; V: TRBV5-4; D: .; J: TRBJ1-2; length: 13; DNA: TGTGCCAGCAGCTTGAGGAGCGAATATGGCTACACCTTC; CDR3: CASSLRSEYGYTF
size: few; V: TRBV5-1; D: .; J: TRBJ2-2; length: 15; DNA: TGCGCCAGCAGCTTGGATCTGGGGTTCACCGGGGAGCTGTTTTTT; CDR3: CASSLDLGFTGELFF
size: .; V: TRBV3-1/TRBV3-2; D: .; J: TRBJ2-6; length: 17; DNA: TGTGCCAGCAGCCAAGTTAGGGGCGGGTCTGGGGCCAACGTCCTGACTTTC; CDR3: CASSQVRGGSGANVLTF
size: .; V: TRBV27; D: TRBD1; J: TRBJ2-7; length: 14; DNA: TGTGCCAGCAGTGGGACAGGGCGACAGTACGAGCAGTACTTC; CDR3: CASSGTGRQYEQYF
size: .; V: TRBV11-2; D: TRBD2; J: TRBJ2-5; length: 16; DNA: TGTGCCAGCAGCCCTATCCGGGGAGGGCCCGAAGAGACCCAGTACTTC; CDR3: CASSPIRGGPEETQYF
size: few; V: TRBV5-6; D: .; J: TRBJ1-2; length: 12; DNA: TGTGCCAGCAGTTCAACCCCCGGGGGCTACACCTTC; CDR3: CASSSTPGGYTF
size: .; V: TRBV2; D: TRBD1; J: TRBJ2-5; length: 16; DNA: TGTGCCAGCAGTGAAGGGTTTTGGGGACAGGGTGAGACCCAGTACTTC; CDR3: CASSEGFWGQGETQYF
size: .; V: TRBV4-3; D: .; J: TRBJ2-7; length: 14; DNA: TGCGCCAGCAGCCAAGTTGCTAGGCACTACGAGCAGTACTTC; CDR3: CASSQVARHYEQYF
size: .; V: TRBV5-5; D: .; J: TRBJ2-1; length: 14; DNA: TGTGCCAGCAGCCACTATCGGTCCTACAATGAGCAGTTCTTC; CDR3: CASSHYRSYNEQFF
size: .; V: TRBV18; D: .; J: TRBJ2-7; length: 13; DNA: TGTGCCAGCTCACCAGCAGGTCTCTACGAGCAGTACTTC; CDR3: CASSPAGLYEQYF
size: .; V: TRBV27; D: .; J: TRBJ2-5; length: 13; DNA: TGTGCCAGCAGTTTAATCGGCAAAGAGACCCAGTACTTC; CDR3: CASSLIGKETQYF
size: .; V: TRBV19; D: TRBD2; J: TRBJ2-2; length: 17; DNA: TGTGCCAGTAGTATTTTTAGCGGGGGGGTGAACACCGGGGAGCTGTTTTTT; CDR3: CASSIFSGGVNTGELFF